A single sample gave rise to the 17 T cell receptor beta chains below, sequenced in a study of cytomegalovirus exposure and HLA in healthy donors. Primers included in the PCR were 60 Vbeta and 13 Jbeta primers. Assay used: immunoSEQ multiplex PCR; TCRdb lists only in-frame clones, some missing. The repertoire consists of about 180,000 clones, with about four fifths occurring once and the leading ten covering about 1.5%. Sequenced sample: PBMCs. The origin of the receptors is a man in his forties in good health and CMV-seronegative.

This chain uses TRBV7-2 with TRBJ2-7, with 10 bases matching TRBD1. The CDR3 loop spans 15 amino acids. The J segment lost 1 base and the V segment lost 5 bases, leaving 5 bases of the junction unmatched. The germline V gene encodes CDR1 SGHTA and CDR2 FQGNSA. This CDR3 reads CASSPGTGVSYEQYF. CDR3 nucleotides: TGTGCCAGCAGCCCCGGGACAGGGGTATCCTACGAGCAGTACTTC.

The V gene is TRBV4-2, the J gene TRBJ2-7; TRBD2 matches at 15 bases. V lost 1 base, J lost 7 bases, and 8 bases stayed unmatched. Germline CDR1 LGHNA, CDR2 YNFKEQ. The CDR3 spans 17 residues. The CDR3 nucleotides read TGTGCCAGCAGCCAAGGAGAATGGACTAGCGGGAGGGGGGAGCAGTACTTC. Protein: CASSQGEWTSGRGEQYF.

This chain joins TRBV29-1 and TRBJ1-1; 8 bases align to TRBD1. The CDR3 covers 15 residues. Losses at the gene ends were 6 bases for V and 3 bases for J; bases not matched to a gene: 12. Germline assignment: CDR1 SQVTM and CDR2 ANQGSEA. The CDR3 region is CSVINTGGKDTEAFF. Here the CDR3 DNA reads TGCAGCGTGATAAACACAGGGGGGAAGGACACTGAAGCTTTCTTT. Together with reference TRBV29-1 and TRBJ1-1, the CDR3 gives the full variable domain: SAVISQKPSRDICQRGTSLTIQCQVDSQVTMMFWYRQQPGQSLTLIATANQGSEATYESGFVIDKFPISRPNLTFSTLTVSNMSPEDSSIYLCSVINTGGKDTEAFFGQGTRLTVV.

The chain is built from TRBV5-1 and TRBJ2-2; D not resolved. V was cut by 0 bases and J by 3 bases, with 6 bases left in between. Germline CDR1 SGHRS, CDR2 YFSETQ. The CDR3 is 14 residues long. The CDR3 loop reads CASSLGSDTGELFF. The CDR3 DNA follows: TGCGCCAGCAGCTTGGGGTCGGACACCGGGGAGCTGTTTTTT. The full variable domain, completed using reference TRBV5-1 and TRBJ2-2, is KAGVTQTPRYLIKTRGQQVTLSCSPISGHRSVSWYQQTPGQGLQFLFEYFSETQRNKGNFPGRFSGRQFSNSRSEMNVSTLELGDSALYLCASSLGSDTGELFFGEGSRLTVL.

This sequence joins TRBV7-9 and TRBJ2-3; D gene uncertain. V lost 5 bases and J lost 2, with 14 bases in between. CDR1 and CDR2 from the germline V gene are SEHNR and FQNEAQ (reference sequence). The CDR3 has 15 amino acids. In nucleotides, the CDR3 is TGTGCCAGCAGCCCCTTCTTCGGTTTCACAGATACGCAGTATTTT. Protein product: CASSPFFGFTDTQYF.

This chain connects TRBV18 to TRBJ2-1, with D possibly matching TRBD2 (6 bases). Trimming took off 4 bases at V and 6 bases at J, with 10 bases between the two ends. In germline, CDR1 is KGHSH, CDR2 LQKENI. The CDR3 spans 13 residues. In DNA form, the CDR3 reads TGTGCCAGCTCACTAGGGACTGCCAATGAGCAGTTCTTC. Translating it yields CASSLGTANEQFF.

The J gene is TRBJ1-6, the V gene TRBV7-2, with D perhaps matching TRBD1 (6 bases). CDR3 length equals 15 residues. Germline assignment: CDR1 SGHTA and CDR2 FQGNSA. V lost 2 bases to trimming and J lost 7 bases, with 12 bases between them. The CDR3 DNA reads as TGTGCCAGCAGCTTAAGACAGGCCCAGAATTCACCCCTCCACTTT. Amino acids: CASSLRQAQNSPLHF.

The V gene is TRBV5-4, the J gene TRBJ2-7, with a weak D call TRBD2 (7 bases). Germline V gene data show CDR1 as SGHNT and CDR2 as YYREEE (reference sequence). This CDR3 is 14 amino acids long. V was clipped by 0 bases and J by 2 bases, with 9 bases between them. The CDR3 sequence: CASSLDGGPYEQYF. The CDR3 DNA follows: TGTGCCAGCAGCTTGGACGGGGGGCCCTACGAGCAGTACTTC. The complete variable domain, with remaining parts taken from reference TRBV5-4 and TRBJ2-7, reads ETGVTQSPTHLIKTRGQQVTLRCSSQSGHNTVSWYQQALGQGPQFIFQYYREEENGRGNFPPRFSGLQFPNYSSELNVNALELDDSALYLCASSLDGGPYEQYFGPGTRLTVT.

This clone was detected only once. V gene TRBV28 combines with J gene TRBJ1-1; D is perhaps TRBD1 (5 bases). The CDR3 sequence is 11 residues long. Germline V gives CDR1 MDHEN, CDR2 SYDVKM. Trimming pared 6 bases from V and 8 bases from J, leaving 10 bases between. The CDR3 region is CASRGGAEAFF. CDR3 in DNA: TGTGCCAGCAGGGGGGGTGCCGAAGCTTTCTTT.

The J gene is TRBJ1-2, the V gene TRBV7-2; 8 positions match TRBD1. Germline V gene sequence: CDR1 SGHTA, CDR2 FQGNSA. The CDR3 has 14 residues. Trimming removed 6 bases from V and 2 bases from J; junction bases left unmatched: 5. DNA for the CDR3: TGTGCCAGCAGTTCAGGGGGCGGAAACTATGGCTACACCTTC. Translated, it gives CASSSGGGNYGYTF.

This chain uses TRBV11-3 with TRBJ2-2; 8 positions match TRBD2. CDR1 SGHNT and CDR2 YENEEA come from the germline V gene. CDR3 length equals 18 residues. The junction had 17 bases not matched to a gene; V was cut back by 5 bases and J by 6 bases. CDR3 nucleotide sequence: TGTGCCAGCAGCCCCCGGGGGGCGGGAGGTCCCCCTGCCGGGGAGCTGTTTTTT. It encodes CASSPRGAGGPPAGELFF.

This chain connects TRBV7-8 to TRBJ1-5, with 8 bases identical to TRBD1. The V and J ends lost 5 bases and 7 bases, in that order; junction bases with no gene match: 7. The germline V gene encodes CDR1 SGHVS and CDR2 FQNEAQ. The CDR3 contains 14 residues. The CDR3 DNA follows: TGTGCCAGCAGCACCGACAGGGGTCGACAGCCCCAGCATTTT. Its translation: CASSTDRGRQPQHF.

The rearrangement uses TRBV9 and TRBJ1-4, with 7 positions matching TRBD1. The CDR3 consists of 16 residues. V shed 2 bases, J shed 3 bases, and the junction held 7 bases outside the gene matches. Germline V gene data show CDR1 as SGDLS and CDR2 as YYNGEE. The CDR3, as DNA: TGTGCCAGCAGCGTCCATAGGGGGCTCCCTAATGAAAAACTGTTTTTT. Protein sequence: CASSVHRGLPNEKLFF.

V usage is TRBV11-2 and J usage is TRBJ1-1; D unresolved. The germline V and J ends were trimmed by 5 bases and 1 base, with 14 bases remaining between them. Germline CDR1 and CDR2: SGHAT and FQNNGV. The length of the CDR3 is 15 residues. CDR3 sequence (DNA): TGTGCCAGCAGCCAGCCGACACCGCCGAACACTGAAGCTTTCTTT. Its protein is CASSQPTPPNTEAFF.

CDR3 in amino acids: CASSTTGITNEKLFF. CDR3 bases: TGTGCCAGCAGTACCACAGGGATAACTAATGAAAAACTGTTTTTT. The genes are TRBV6-5 and TRBJ1-4; D is perhaps TRBD1 (6 bases). This CDR3 is 15 amino acids long. The V and J ends lost 5 bases and 1 base respectively, with 11 bases between them. Germline V gene sequence: CDR1 MNHEY, CDR2 SVGAGI.

The chain uses TRBV30 and TRBJ1-1; D call uncertain. CDR3 length: 11 amino acids. V was trimmed by 1 base and J by 6 bases, leaving 6 bases between them. Germline CDR1 and CDR2: GTSNPN and SVGIG (reference sequence). In DNA, the CDR3 is TGTGCCTGGAGTGGGACTTCTGAAGCTTTCTTT. Its translation is CAWSGTSEAFF.

The V gene is TRBV11-3, the J gene TRBJ1-2, with D uncertain. The CDR3 runs to 13 residues. Germline V CDR1 and CDR2: SGHNT, YENEEA. Trimming took 2 bases from V and 6 from J, leaving 10 bases between them. CDR3 DNA sequence: TGTGCCAGCAGCTTAAGGGCGGGGAATGGCTACACCTTC. Translated: CASSLRAGNGYTF.